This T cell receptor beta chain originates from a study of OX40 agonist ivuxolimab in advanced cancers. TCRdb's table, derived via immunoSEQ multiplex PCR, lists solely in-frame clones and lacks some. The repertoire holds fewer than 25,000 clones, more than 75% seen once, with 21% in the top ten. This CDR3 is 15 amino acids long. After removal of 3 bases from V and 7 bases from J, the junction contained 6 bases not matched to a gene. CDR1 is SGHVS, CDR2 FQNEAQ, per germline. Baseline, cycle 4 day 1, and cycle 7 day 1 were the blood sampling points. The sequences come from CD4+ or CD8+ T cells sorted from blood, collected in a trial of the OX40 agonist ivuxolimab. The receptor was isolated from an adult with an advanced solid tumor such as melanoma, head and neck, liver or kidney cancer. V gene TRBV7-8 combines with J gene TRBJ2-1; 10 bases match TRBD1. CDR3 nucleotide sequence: TGTGCCAGCAGCTTTCCCCGGACAGGGGGAAATGAGCAGTTCTTC. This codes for CASSFPRTGGNEQFF.